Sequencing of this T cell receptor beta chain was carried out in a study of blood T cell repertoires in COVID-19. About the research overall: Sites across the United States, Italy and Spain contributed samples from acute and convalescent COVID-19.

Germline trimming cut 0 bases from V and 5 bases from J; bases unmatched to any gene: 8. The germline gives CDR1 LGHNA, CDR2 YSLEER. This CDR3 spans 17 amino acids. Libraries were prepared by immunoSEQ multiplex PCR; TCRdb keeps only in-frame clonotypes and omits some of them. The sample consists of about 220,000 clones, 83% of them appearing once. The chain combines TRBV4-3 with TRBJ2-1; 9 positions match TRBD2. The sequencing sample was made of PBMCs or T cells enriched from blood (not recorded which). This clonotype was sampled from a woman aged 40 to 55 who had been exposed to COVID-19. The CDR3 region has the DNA TGCGCCAGCAGCCAAGATCGTCTGGCGGGGGGGGACAATGAGCAGTTCTTC. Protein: CASSQDRLAGGDNEQFF.